This T cell receptor beta chain is drawn from a study of cytomegalovirus exposure and HLA in healthy donors. The study ran its PCR with 60 Vbeta and 13 Jbeta primers. TCRdb's copy holds only in-frame clones and misses some; the assay was immunoSEQ multiplex PCR. Here the sample spans about 160,000 clones, approximately 75% being singletons. Germline CDR1 reads MDHEN; CDR2 reads SYDVKM. Trimming removed 6 bases at V and 0 bases at J, with 11 bases between. CDR3 size: 14 residues. Material for sequencing was PBMCs. The receptor's source is a woman between 18 and 29 years old in good health and CMV-seronegative. The genes are TRBV28 and TRBJ1-1; no definite D call. The CDR3 protein is CASRAGRLNTEAFF. The DNA of the CDR3 is TGTGCCAGCAGGGCGGGCAGATTGAACACTGAAGCTTTCTTT.